The rows below give T cell receptor beta chains drawn from one sample of a study of spatial heterogeneity in lung cancer. TCRdb recomputed calls from the 5' RACE reads with MiXCR, one row per CDR3 protein. Of around 23,000 distinct CDR3 sequences in the sample, approximately 3.3% were seen once. The source was PBMCs, collected at surgery. Receptor source: a female donor with early-stage non-small cell lung cancer. CDR3s include the opening cysteine and the closing phenylalanine or tryptophan. D genes are given only for firm matches. The size of a clone is reported for some rows only, either as once, few or many, or as a class for expanded clones.

clone_size: many; j_call: TRBJ1-2; v_call: TRBV24-1; d_call: .; cdr3_nt: TGTGCCACCAGTGATTTGCAGAGCTCAGGAGGCTACACCTTC; cdr3_aa: CATSDLQSSGGYTF
clone_size: few; j_call: TRBJ2-2; v_call: TRBV10-3; d_call: TRBD2; cdr3_nt: TGTGCCATCAGTGAGTCTTTTGGACTAGCTGCTACCGGGGAGCTGTTTTTT; cdr3_aa: CAISESFGLAATGELFF
clone_size: many; j_call: TRBJ2-4; v_call: TRBV12-3/TRBV12-4; d_call: .; cdr3_nt: TGTGCCAGCAGTTTAGCGGTTCTGGGCGAACGCACAAACATTCAGTACTTC; cdr3_aa: CASSLAVLGERTNIQYF
clone_size: .; j_call: TRBJ2-2; v_call: TRBV6-5; d_call: TRBD2; cdr3_nt: TGTGCCACGGGACTAGCGGGAGAGGTCGGGGAGCTGTTTTTT; cdr3_aa: CATGLAGEVGELFF
clone_size: many; j_call: TRBJ2-1; v_call: TRBV4-1; d_call: TRBD1; cdr3_nt: TGCGCCAGCAGCCAACATCCGGGACAGAATTTAGTAAATGAGCAGTTCTTC; cdr3_aa: CASSQHPGQNLVNEQFF
clone_size: many; j_call: TRBJ1-6; v_call: TRBV4-2; d_call: .; cdr3_nt: TGTGCCAGCAGCCAAGAACAGTTGAGCTCCTATAATTCACCCCTCCACTTT; cdr3_aa: CASSQEQLSSYNSPLHF
clone_size: many; j_call: TRBJ2-1; v_call: TRBV7-9; d_call: .; cdr3_nt: TGTGCCAGCAGCTCCTCCGGGTTGGGAGTCTACAATGAGCAGTTCTTC; cdr3_aa: CASSSSGLGVYNEQFF
clone_size: many; j_call: TRBJ2-7; v_call: TRBV7-9; d_call: .; cdr3_nt: TGTGCCAGCAGCTTAGACAGCCGCTACGAGCAGTACTTC; cdr3_aa: CASSLDSRYEQYF
clone_size: many; j_call: TRBJ2-5; v_call: TRBV5-1; d_call: .; cdr3_nt: TGCGCCAGCAGCTTGTTCCAGGGGGGAGAGACCCAGTACTTC; cdr3_aa: CASSLFQGGETQYF
clone_size: medium-sized; j_call: TRBJ2-1; v_call: TRBV27; d_call: TRBD2; cdr3_nt: TGTGCCAGCAGTTTTCTAGCGGGAGGAGGGAATAATGAGCAGTTCTTC; cdr3_aa: CASSFLAGGGNNEQFF
clone_size: many; j_call: TRBJ2-3; v_call: TRBV7-2; d_call: .; cdr3_nt: TGTGCCAGCAGCTTTAGCACAGATACGCAGTATTTT; cdr3_aa: CASSFSTDTQYF
clone_size: many; j_call: TRBJ1-1; v_call: TRBV20-1; d_call: TRBD1; cdr3_nt: TGCAGTGCCACGACAGGGCACACTGAAGCTTTCTTT; cdr3_aa: CSATTGHTEAFF
clone_size: many; j_call: TRBJ2-1; v_call: TRBV10-3; d_call: TRBD1; cdr3_nt: TGTGCCATCAGATGGGACAGGGCAACTAACGATGAGCAGTTCTTC; cdr3_aa: CAIRWDRATNDEQFF
clone_size: many; j_call: TRBJ2-7; v_call: TRBV6-6; d_call: .; cdr3_nt: TGTGCCAGCAGTTACTCCGCGGAAAGCTCCTACGAGCAGTACTTC; cdr3_aa: CASSYSAESSYEQYF
clone_size: .; j_call: TRBJ1-3; v_call: TRBV30; d_call: TRBD1; cdr3_nt: TGTGCCTGGAGTACAGGGGCGCGAGATCGAAACACCATATATTTT; cdr3_aa: CAWSTGARDRNTIYF
clone_size: many; j_call: TRBJ2-7; v_call: TRBV20-1; d_call: TRBD1; cdr3_nt: TGCAGTGCTTCTAGTGACAGGGGAAACTACGAGCAGTACTTC; cdr3_aa: CSASSDRGNYEQYF
clone_size: many; j_call: TRBJ1-6; v_call: TRBV3-1; d_call: .; cdr3_nt: TGTGCCAGCAGCCAAGATATGGTGGGACCCCTCCACTTT; cdr3_aa: CASSQDMVGPLHF
clone_size: many; j_call: TRBJ2-5; v_call: TRBV7-2; d_call: .; cdr3_nt: TGTGCCAGCTCCCCCCAGCCACGCCCCGCAGAGACCCAGTACTTC; cdr3_aa: CASSPQPRPAETQYF
clone_size: many; j_call: TRBJ2-1; v_call: TRBV10-1; d_call: TRBD2; cdr3_nt: TGCGCCAGCAGGAGCTCAGGGAGGGATGGGGGTGAGCAGTTCTTC; cdr3_aa: CASRSSGRDGGEQFF
clone_size: many; j_call: TRBJ2-7; v_call: TRBV4-2; d_call: TRBD2; cdr3_nt: TGTGCCAGCAGCCGAGGACTAGCGGGGACCTACGAGCAGTACTTC; cdr3_aa: CASSRGLAGTYEQYF
clone_size: many; j_call: TRBJ2-7; v_call: TRBV6-5; d_call: TRBD2; cdr3_nt: TGTGCCAGCAGTTACGACACTAGCGGACCCTACGAGCAGTACTTC; cdr3_aa: CASSYDTSGPYEQYF
clone_size: medium-sized; j_call: TRBJ2-5; v_call: TRBV29-1; d_call: .; cdr3_nt: TGCAGCGTTTGGGGTGACTCAGGGGGGATCGCAGAGACCCAGTACTTC; cdr3_aa: CSVWGDSGGIAETQYF
clone_size: many; j_call: TRBJ2-3; v_call: TRBV20-1; d_call: .; cdr3_nt: TGCAGTGCTAGAGATCCTTACACAGATACGCAGTATTTT; cdr3_aa: CSARDPYTDTQYF
clone_size: many; j_call: TRBJ1-1; v_call: TRBV6-2/TRBV6-3; d_call: .; cdr3_nt: TGTGCCAGCAGTCCGGGGGCTTGGACTGAAGCTTTCTTT; cdr3_aa: CASSPGAWTEAFF
clone_size: many; j_call: TRBJ2-7; v_call: TRBV28; d_call: TRBD2; cdr3_nt: TGTGCCAGCAGTCCGCGGGCTAGCGGGACTCCTCTCTACGAGCAGTACTTC; cdr3_aa: CASSPRASGTPLYEQYF
clone_size: many; j_call: TRBJ2-2; v_call: TRBV10-3; d_call: TRBD2; cdr3_nt: TGTGCCATCAGTGAGCCCACGGGGACTAGCGGGAGGAACACCGGGGAGCTGTTTTTT; cdr3_aa: CAISEPTGTSGRNTGELFF
clone_size: .; j_call: TRBJ2-3; v_call: TRBV7-9; d_call: .; cdr3_nt: TGTGCCAGCAGCCCTAGACGGGGCGGGCGGACAGATACGCAGTATTTT; cdr3_aa: CASSPRRGGRTDTQYF
clone_size: few; j_call: TRBJ2-1; v_call: TRBV5-1; d_call: .; cdr3_nt: TGCGCCAGCAGCTTGGCCGGGAGCAATGAGCAGTTCTTC; cdr3_aa: CASSLAGSNEQFF
clone_size: many; j_call: TRBJ2-1; v_call: TRBV11-3; d_call: TRBD2; cdr3_nt: TGTGCCAGCAGCCAAGCCGGGACTAGCGGTTACAATGAGCAGTTCTTC; cdr3_aa: CASSQAGTSGYNEQFF
clone_size: .; j_call: TRBJ2-3; v_call: TRBV12-3/TRBV12-4; d_call: .; cdr3_nt: TGTGCCAGCAGGCATGGGGATACGCAGTATTTT; cdr3_aa: CASRHGDTQYF
clone_size: few; j_call: TRBJ2-7; v_call: TRBV4-2; d_call: .; cdr3_nt: TGTGCCAGCAGCCAAGAGGACTGGGGGGCCTCGGGGCCCTACGAGCAGTACTTC; cdr3_aa: CASSQEDWGASGPYEQYF
clone_size: many; j_call: TRBJ1-4; v_call: TRBV28; d_call: TRBD1; cdr3_nt: TGTGCCAGCAGTTTAGGGGGACAGGGTATGAGACGGGAAAAACTGTTTTTT; cdr3_aa: CASSLGGQGMRREKLFF
clone_size: .; j_call: TRBJ1-5; v_call: TRBV18; d_call: .; cdr3_nt: TGTGCCAGCTCACCACCTTTGACAGATAATCAGCCCCAGCATTTT; cdr3_aa: CASSPPLTDNQPQHF
clone_size: many; j_call: TRBJ2-7; v_call: TRBV7-9; d_call: TRBD1; cdr3_nt: TGTGCCAGCAGCCTTCAGGGACAGACCTACGAGCAGTACTTC; cdr3_aa: CASSLQGQTYEQYF
clone_size: many; j_call: TRBJ2-2; v_call: TRBV4-1; d_call: .; cdr3_nt: TGCGCCAGCAGCCAACGTGGTATTGACACCGGGGAGCTGTTTTTT; cdr3_aa: CASSQRGIDTGELFF
clone_size: many; j_call: TRBJ1-1; v_call: TRBV6-1; d_call: .; cdr3_nt: TGTGCCAGCAGGGAGTACACTGAAGCTTTCTTT; cdr3_aa: CASREYTEAFF
clone_size: many; j_call: TRBJ2-3; v_call: TRBV11-1; d_call: .; cdr3_nt: TGTGCCAGCAGCTTTTCCCTCGGAGATACGCAGTATTTT; cdr3_aa: CASSFSLGDTQYF
clone_size: few; j_call: TRBJ2-7; v_call: TRBV7-3; d_call: TRBD2; cdr3_nt: TGTGCCAGCAGCCCAACCGGGACTAGGTTGCGGTACGAGCAGTACTTC; cdr3_aa: CASSPTGTRLRYEQYF
clone_size: few; j_call: TRBJ2-1; v_call: TRBV7-9; d_call: TRBD1; cdr3_nt: TGTGCCAGCAGCCCCTTTCGACAGGGCTCGGTTGAGCAGTTCTTC; cdr3_aa: CASSPFRQGSVEQFF
clone_size: many; j_call: TRBJ2-5; v_call: TRBV11-2; d_call: TRBD2; cdr3_nt: TGTGCCAGCAGCGCCTTACTAGCGGGGTCCGGGGAGACCCAGTACTTC; cdr3_aa: CASSALLAGSGETQYF
clone_size: many; j_call: TRBJ1-2; v_call: TRBV2; d_call: .; cdr3_nt: TGTGCCAGCAATGAAAGGGGGGGTCCCCATGGCTACACCTTC; cdr3_aa: CASNERGGPHGYTF
clone_size: medium-sized; j_call: TRBJ1-5; v_call: TRBV20-1; d_call: TRBD1; cdr3_nt: TGCAGTGCTAGAACGACAGGGGGCGAGAATCAGCCCCAGCATTTT; cdr3_aa: CSARTTGGENQPQHF
clone_size: many; j_call: TRBJ2-7; v_call: TRBV27; d_call: TRBD1; cdr3_nt: TGTGCCAGCAGTTTAGGGACAGGGGGCGGCTACGAGCAGTACTTC; cdr3_aa: CASSLGTGGGYEQYF
clone_size: many; j_call: TRBJ2-1; v_call: TRBV5-1; d_call: .; cdr3_nt: TGCGCCAGCAGCTTGTCATCGCGGGCTTTCTACAATGAGCAGTTCTTC; cdr3_aa: CASSLSSRAFYNEQFF
clone_size: many; j_call: TRBJ1-5; v_call: TRBV7-6; d_call: TRBD1; cdr3_nt: TGTGCCAGCAGCTTAGCGGCTGACAGGGGATATCAGCCCCAGCATTTT; cdr3_aa: CASSLAADRGYQPQHF
clone_size: many; j_call: TRBJ1-1; v_call: TRBV6-6; d_call: .; cdr3_nt: TGTGCCAGCAGTTCCTTACAGGGTATGGACACTGAAGCTTTCTTT; cdr3_aa: CASSSLQGMDTEAFF
clone_size: many; j_call: TRBJ2-1; v_call: TRBV11-2; d_call: TRBD2; cdr3_nt: TGTGCCAGCAGCTCGACTAGCGGGGGGTACAATGAGCAGTTCTTC; cdr3_aa: CASSSTSGGYNEQFF
clone_size: many; j_call: TRBJ2-1; v_call: TRBV27; d_call: .; cdr3_nt: TGTGCCAGACTGCACGGGTTCTTC; cdr3_aa: CARLHGFF
clone_size: many; j_call: TRBJ2-7; v_call: TRBV27; d_call: .; cdr3_nt: TGTGCCAGCAGTTCGTCGGCCCCGGAGGGGGTGTCCTACGAGCAGTACTTC; cdr3_aa: CASSSSAPEGVSYEQYF
clone_size: many; j_call: TRBJ1-1; v_call: TRBV20-1; d_call: .; cdr3_nt: TGCAGTGCTAGAGTGGGGAACACTGAAGCTTTCTTT; cdr3_aa: CSARVGNTEAFF
clone_size: many; j_call: TRBJ2-1; v_call: TRBV27; d_call: TRBD1; cdr3_nt: TGTGCCAGCAGTTTATATGGCAGGGGGCGGGTTGAGCAGTTCTTC; cdr3_aa: CASSLYGRGRVEQFF
clone_size: many; j_call: TRBJ2-7; v_call: TRBV20-1; d_call: .; cdr3_nt: TGCAGTGCTAGAGGAGGGGCAGCCTCCTACGAGCAGTACTTC; cdr3_aa: CSARGGAASYEQYF
clone_size: many; j_call: TRBJ1-3; v_call: TRBV2; d_call: .; cdr3_nt: TGTGCCAGCAGTGATGGGGGCACCTCTGGAAACACCATATATTTT; cdr3_aa: CASSDGGTSGNTIYF
clone_size: many; j_call: TRBJ1-1; v_call: TRBV2; d_call: TRBD1; cdr3_nt: TGTGCCGGGGGACAGTCGAACACTGAAGCTTTCTTT; cdr3_aa: CAGGQSNTEAFF